A selection of T cell receptor beta chains follows, all from one sample in a study of post-analysis software for immune sequencing data. TCRdb used MiXCR to reprocess the PCR reads, holding one entry per CDR3 protein. Here the sample spans some 240,000 distinct CDR3 sequences, 36% being singletons. The sample taken for sequencing was blood. Every receptor here comes from a girl aged 10 to 17 with multiple sclerosis. Both conserved end residues are trimmed from each CDR3. Each record gives: CDR3 protein, clone size, V gene, J gene. Expanded clones get a size class; other rows say once, few or many, or leave the size out.

ASSSGTPHGYT	.	TRBV12-3/TRBV12-4	TRBJ1-2
ASTLDRSYNEQF	many	TRBV12-3/TRBV12-4	TRBJ2-1
NQGGNINEQF	many	TRBV29-1	TRBJ2-1
SGRDRANTEAF	many	TRBV29-1	TRBJ1-1
ASSVPSYNEQF	many	TRBV5-1	TRBJ2-1
ASSQGGGQGAETQY	.	TRBV4-1	.
ASRGGGAQY	many	TRBV12-3/TRBV12-4	TRBJ2-5
SVETSGSHEQY	.	TRBV29-1	TRBJ2-7
ASSQGLAGGPYEQF	.	TRBV3-1	TRBJ2-1
ASSLLPRGAVSDTQY	many	TRBV7-2	TRBJ2-3
ASRAGTQGDTQY	many	TRBV2	TRBJ2-3
ASSIAGIGGNSGANVLT	.	TRBV7-9	TRBJ2-6
ASSLTQHSYEQY	.	TRBV28	.
ASKPGGYEQY	many	TRBV10-2	TRBJ2-7
ASSLTPLDQGNGYT	.	TRBV5-1	TRBJ1-2
SARGQGRELF	.	TRBV20-1	TRBJ2-2